A selection of T cell receptor beta chains follows, all from one sample in a study of CD8 T cells in Susac syndrome. Using its own MiXCR run on the immunoSEQ multiplex PCR reads, TCRdb lists one record per CDR3 protein. The sample holds roughly 86,000 distinct CDR3 sequences; about 96% are singletons and the top ten take roughly 0.62%. The sample was CD8+ T cells from PBMCs. These receptors were collected from a human donor with Susac syndrome. Each CDR3 is given with its conserved first and last residue. Each record gives: V gene, CDR3 length, D gene, clone size, J gene, CDR3 DNA, CDR3 protein. A D gene is named only where the DNA matches it firmly. Not every row has a clone size; where given, it reads once, few, many or a size class.

v_call: TRBV20-1
cdr3_length: 13
d_call: -
clone_size: -
j_call: TRBJ2-5
cdr3_nt: TGCAGTGCTGGAGGGGGGGCGGGAGAGACCCAGTACTTC
cdr3_aa: CSAGGGAGETQYF

v_call: TRBV7-6
cdr3_length: 16
d_call: TRBD2
clone_size: -
j_call: TRBJ2-3
cdr3_nt: TGTGCCAGCAGCTTGGCCCGGACTAGCGGCACAGATACGCAGTATTTT
cdr3_aa: CASSLARTSGTDTQYF

v_call: TRBV5-4
cdr3_length: 13
d_call: -
clone_size: -
j_call: TRBJ2-7
cdr3_nt: TGTGCCAGCAGCTTGGTTGGGGGCGACGAGCAGTACTTC
cdr3_aa: CASSLVGGDEQYF

v_call: TRBV24-1
cdr3_length: 12
d_call: -
clone_size: -
j_call: TRBJ1-1
cdr3_nt: TGTGCCACCAGTGACCCTGGTACTGAAGCTTTCTTT
cdr3_aa: CATSDPGTEAFF

v_call: TRBV12-3/TRBV12-4
cdr3_length: 13
d_call: -
clone_size: -
j_call: TRBJ1-1
cdr3_nt: TGTGCCAGCAGTTTCGGGATGAACACTGAAGCTTTCTTT
cdr3_aa: CASSFGMNTEAFF

v_call: TRBV20-1
cdr3_length: 14
d_call: -
clone_size: -
j_call: TRBJ2-3
cdr3_nt: TGCAGTGCCCCCCCTGCCTCGGGCGCAGATACGCAGTATTTT
cdr3_aa: CSAPPASGADTQYF

v_call: TRBV12-3/TRBV12-4
cdr3_length: 13
d_call: -
clone_size: -
j_call: TRBJ1-5
cdr3_nt: TGTGCCAGCAGTGGACGGGGAAATCAGCCCCAGCATTTT
cdr3_aa: CASSGRGNQPQHF

v_call: TRBV12-3/TRBV12-4
cdr3_length: 15
d_call: TRBD1
clone_size: -
j_call: TRBJ1-1
cdr3_nt: TGTGCCAGCAGTCCGAGGACAGGCATGAACACTGAAGCTTTCTTT
cdr3_aa: CASSPRTGMNTEAFF

v_call: TRBV6-5
cdr3_length: 12
d_call: -
clone_size: -
j_call: TRBJ2-7
cdr3_nt: TGTGCCAGCAGCTGGGACGGCTACGAGCAGTACTTC
cdr3_aa: CASSWDGYEQYF

v_call: TRBV12-3/TRBV12-4
cdr3_length: 15
d_call: TRBD1
clone_size: -
j_call: TRBJ1-2
cdr3_nt: TGTGCCAGCACCATAGGACCCGGACAGGGGGGTGTCTACACCTTC
cdr3_aa: CASTIGPGQGGVYTF

v_call: TRBV14
cdr3_length: 14
d_call: -
clone_size: -
j_call: TRBJ1-2
cdr3_nt: TGTGCCAGCAGCCAAGTGGGGACATCATATGGCTACACCTTC
cdr3_aa: CASSQVGTSYGYTF

v_call: TRBV9
cdr3_length: 16
d_call: -
clone_size: -
j_call: TRBJ1-3
cdr3_nt: TGTGCCAGCAGCGTAGTGGGGGACCCCACAGGAAACACCATATATTTT
cdr3_aa: CASSVVGDPTGNTIYF

v_call: TRBV6-5
cdr3_length: 15
d_call: -
clone_size: -
j_call: TRBJ1-6
cdr3_nt: TGTGCCAGCAGTCAAGTGGCAGGGCTGAATTCACCCCTCCACTTT
cdr3_aa: CASSQVAGLNSPLHF

v_call: TRBV27
cdr3_length: 15
d_call: -
clone_size: -
j_call: TRBJ2-1
cdr3_nt: TGTGCCAGCAGTTTATCTCGAGGGACTCACAATGAGCAGTTCTTC
cdr3_aa: CASSLSRGTHNEQFF

v_call: TRBV6-5
cdr3_length: 15
d_call: -
clone_size: -
j_call: TRBJ1-2
cdr3_nt: TGTGCCAGCATTAATCTTCGGGAGGGGGACCATGGCTACACCTTC
cdr3_aa: CASINLREGDHGYTF

v_call: TRBV29-1
cdr3_length: 15
d_call: TRBD1
clone_size: -
j_call: TRBJ2-1
cdr3_nt: TGCAGCGTTGAGAGGTGGAGGGGACAGGGGGATGAGCAGTTCTTC
cdr3_aa: CSVERWRGQGDEQFF

v_call: TRBV19
cdr3_length: 17
d_call: TRBD1
clone_size: -
j_call: TRBJ1-5
cdr3_nt: TGTGCCAGTAGTAGCACAGGGACAGCGTATAGCAATCAGCCCCAGCATTTT
cdr3_aa: CASSSTGTAYSNQPQHF

v_call: TRBV7-3
cdr3_length: 13
d_call: TRBD1
clone_size: -
j_call: TRBJ2-7
cdr3_nt: TGTGCCAGCAGCACCTCGACAGGGGAGGAGCAGTACTTC
cdr3_aa: CASSTSTGEEQYF

v_call: TRBV13
cdr3_length: 15
d_call: -
clone_size: -
j_call: TRBJ1-1
cdr3_nt: TGTGCCAGCAGCTTAGGGGACACCCAGAACACTGAAGCTTTCTTT
cdr3_aa: CASSLGDTQNTEAFF

v_call: TRBV12-3/TRBV12-4
cdr3_length: 13
d_call: -
clone_size: -
j_call: TRBJ1-6
cdr3_nt: TGTGCCAGCAGTTTAATGTCAGGGACACCCCTCCACTTT
cdr3_aa: CASSLMSGTPLHF

v_call: TRBV6-1
cdr3_length: 19
d_call: TRBD1
clone_size: -
j_call: TRBJ2-7
cdr3_nt: TGTGCCAGCAGCCCCGAGGGGACAGGGATAACGGTGGGCTCCTACGAGCAGTACTTC
cdr3_aa: CASSPEGTGITVGSYEQYF

v_call: TRBV11-2
cdr3_length: 18
d_call: TRBD2
clone_size: -
j_call: TRBJ2-5
cdr3_nt: TGTGCCAGCAGCACCACAGGGACTAGCGGGGGGGCGGAGGAGACCCAGTACTTC
cdr3_aa: CASSTTGTSGGAEETQYF

v_call: TRBV30
cdr3_length: 13
d_call: TRBD1
clone_size: -
j_call: TRBJ2-7
cdr3_nt: TGTGCCTGGAGTGTTGGGACAGCAAACGAGCAGTACTTC
cdr3_aa: CAWSVGTANEQYF

v_call: TRBV28
cdr3_length: 14
d_call: -
clone_size: -
j_call: TRBJ2-5
cdr3_nt: TGTGCCAGCAGTTTCCCCGAGAGACAAGAGACCCAGTACTTC
cdr3_aa: CASSFPERQETQYF

v_call: TRBV7-9
cdr3_length: 12
d_call: -
clone_size: -
j_call: TRBJ2-1
cdr3_nt: TGTGCCAGCAGCTTAGCGAACAATGAGCAGTTCTTC
cdr3_aa: CASSLANNEQFF

v_call: TRBV9
cdr3_length: 14
d_call: TRBD1
clone_size: -
j_call: TRBJ1-2
cdr3_nt: TGTGCCAGCAGCGTAGGACAGGGCGCCTATGGCTACACCTTC
cdr3_aa: CASSVGQGAYGYTF

v_call: TRBV3-1
cdr3_length: 16
d_call: TRBD1
clone_size: once
j_call: TRBJ1-6
cdr3_nt: TGTGCCAGCAGCCAGTGGACAGGGGGACATAATTCACCCCTCCACTTT
cdr3_aa: CASSQWTGGHNSPLHF

v_call: TRBV7-9
cdr3_length: 12
d_call: -
clone_size: -
j_call: TRBJ1-1
cdr3_nt: TGTGCCAGCACCAACCCGAACACTGAAGCTTTCTTT
cdr3_aa: CASTNPNTEAFF

v_call: TRBV6-5
cdr3_length: 11
d_call: -
clone_size: -
j_call: TRBJ2-1
cdr3_nt: TGTGCCAGCAGTCCCCGGACAAACCGGTTCTTC
cdr3_aa: CASSPRTNRFF

v_call: TRBV9
cdr3_length: 14
d_call: -
clone_size: -
j_call: TRBJ2-5
cdr3_nt: TGTGCCAGCAGCGGGGGGAGACCTCAAGAGACCCAGTACTTC
cdr3_aa: CASSGGRPQETQYF

v_call: TRBV20-1
cdr3_length: 14
d_call: -
clone_size: -
j_call: TRBJ2-5
cdr3_nt: TGCAGTGCAGATCCCGGGACGGCTGAAGAGACCCAGTACTTC
cdr3_aa: CSADPGTAEETQYF

v_call: TRBV10-3
cdr3_length: 13
d_call: -
clone_size: -
j_call: TRBJ2-5
cdr3_nt: TGTGCCATCAGTGACTCGGGCCAAGAGACCCAGTACTTC
cdr3_aa: CAISDSGQETQYF

v_call: TRBV28
cdr3_length: 12
d_call: -
clone_size: -
j_call: TRBJ2-2
cdr3_nt: TGTGCCAGCAGTCCCATCACCGGGGAGCTGTTTTTT
cdr3_aa: CASSPITGELFF

v_call: TRBV20-1
cdr3_length: 14
d_call: -
clone_size: few
j_call: TRBJ1-5
cdr3_nt: TGCAGTGCTAGACAGGGGTCGAGCAATCAGCCCCAGCATTTT
cdr3_aa: CSARQGSSNQPQHF

v_call: TRBV4-1
cdr3_length: 18
d_call: TRBD1
clone_size: once
j_call: TRBJ1-3
cdr3_nt: TGCGCCAGCAGCCAAGGGCCCAGGGGGCAGCTCTCTGGAAACACCATATATTTT
cdr3_aa: CASSQGPRGQLSGNTIYF

v_call: TRBV25-1
cdr3_length: 14
d_call: TRBD1
clone_size: -
j_call: TRBJ2-1
cdr3_nt: TGTGCCAGCAGCTTAACAGGGGGCGAGGGTGAGCAGTTCTTC
cdr3_aa: CASSLTGGEGEQFF

v_call: TRBV27
cdr3_length: 14
d_call: -
clone_size: -
j_call: TRBJ2-2
cdr3_nt: TGTGCCAGCGGCCCCTGGCGAGACACCGGGGAGCTGTTTTTT
cdr3_aa: CASGPWRDTGELFF

v_call: TRBV5-4
cdr3_length: 16
d_call: TRBD1
clone_size: -
j_call: TRBJ2-2
cdr3_nt: TGTGCCAGCAGTTTCCCTGGGACAGGGGGCACCGGGGAGCTGTTTTTT
cdr3_aa: CASSFPGTGGTGELFF

v_call: TRBV25-1
cdr3_length: 15
d_call: -
clone_size: -
j_call: TRBJ1-6
cdr3_nt: TGTGCCAGCAGTCGAGGTCTCTCCTATAATTCACCCCTCCACTTT
cdr3_aa: CASSRGLSYNSPLHF

v_call: TRBV6-5
cdr3_length: 13
d_call: -
clone_size: -
j_call: TRBJ2-2
cdr3_nt: TGTGCCAGCAGTTATATATTGACCGGGGAGCTGTTTTTT
cdr3_aa: CASSYILTGELFF

v_call: TRBV20-1
cdr3_length: 16
d_call: -
clone_size: -
j_call: TRBJ1-5
cdr3_nt: TGCAGTGCTAGGCTTGGGGCGGGGGATAGCAATCAGCCCCAGCATTTT
cdr3_aa: CSARLGAGDSNQPQHF

v_call: TRBV24-1
cdr3_length: 12
d_call: -
clone_size: -
j_call: TRBJ1-2
cdr3_nt: TGTGCCACCAGTGCCTCTAACTATGGCTACACCTTC
cdr3_aa: CATSASNYGYTF

v_call: TRBV7-2
cdr3_length: 17
d_call: TRBD2
clone_size: -
j_call: TRBJ2-1
cdr3_nt: TGTGCCAGCAGCTTAGGTCCTAGCGGGGGCCTTCAGGTTGAGCAGTTCTTC
cdr3_aa: CASSLGPSGGLQVEQFF

v_call: TRBV3-1
cdr3_length: 10
d_call: -
clone_size: -
j_call: TRBJ1-5
cdr3_nt: TGTGCAGCAGGTTTTCAGCCCCAGCATTTT
cdr3_aa: CAAGFQPQHF

v_call: TRBV4-3
cdr3_length: 14
d_call: TRBD1
clone_size: once
j_call: TRBJ2-7
cdr3_nt: TGCGCCAGCAGCCTAACAGGGGGTTCCTACGAGCAGTACTTC
cdr3_aa: CASSLTGGSYEQYF